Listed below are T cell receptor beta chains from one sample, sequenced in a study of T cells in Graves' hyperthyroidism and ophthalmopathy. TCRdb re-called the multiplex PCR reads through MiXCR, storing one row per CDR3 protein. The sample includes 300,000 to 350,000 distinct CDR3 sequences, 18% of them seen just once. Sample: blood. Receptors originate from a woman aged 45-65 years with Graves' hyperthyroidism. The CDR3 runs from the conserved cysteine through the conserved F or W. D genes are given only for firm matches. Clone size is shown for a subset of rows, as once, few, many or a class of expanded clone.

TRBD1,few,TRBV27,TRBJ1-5,CASRPGQGFNQPQHF,TGTGCCAGCAGACCGGGACAGGGTTTCAATCAGCCCCAGCATTTT
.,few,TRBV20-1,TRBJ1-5,CSASNSGGNNQPQHF,TGCAGTGCTAGTAACAGCGGGGGCAACAATCAGCCCCAGCATTTT
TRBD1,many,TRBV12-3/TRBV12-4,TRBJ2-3,CASGVQGASTDTQYF,TGTGCCAGCGGAGTACAGGGGGCTAGCACAGATACGCAGTATTTT
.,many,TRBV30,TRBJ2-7,CAWRSESQDSYEQYF,TGTGCCTGGAGGAGCGAGTCGCAGGACTCCTACGAGCAGTACTTC
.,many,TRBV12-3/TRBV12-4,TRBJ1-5,CASSFSSDQPQHF,TGTGCCAGCAGTTTCTCCTCCGATCAGCCCCAGCATTTT
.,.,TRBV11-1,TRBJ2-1,CASSLGVSGTYNEQFF,TGTGCCAGCAGCTTAGGGGTCAGCGGCACCTACAATGAGCAGTTCTTC
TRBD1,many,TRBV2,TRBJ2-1,CASKGTGHYNEQFF,TGTGCCAGCAAAGGGACAGGGCACTACAATGAGCAGTTCTTC
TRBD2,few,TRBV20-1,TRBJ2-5,CSAPGLAGMGETQYF,TGCAGTGCCCCGGGACTAGCGGGGATGGGCGAGACCCAGTACTTC
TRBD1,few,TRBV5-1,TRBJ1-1,CASGRGQNTEAFF,TGCGCCAGCGGCAGGGGGCAGAACACTGAAGCTTTCTTT
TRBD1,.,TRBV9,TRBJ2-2,CASSDPGQGSTSNTGELFF,TGTGCCAGCAGCGACCCGGGACAGGGGTCCACGTCGAACACCGGGGAGCTGTTTTTT
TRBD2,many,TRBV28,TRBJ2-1,CASSLWNGGLASANEQFF,TGTGCCAGCAGTTTATGGAATGGGGGACTAGCGAGTGCTAATGAGCAGTTCTTC
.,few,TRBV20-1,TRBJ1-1,CSARELNRDTEAFF,TGCAGTGCTAGAGAACTTAACAGGGACACTGAAGCTTTCTTT
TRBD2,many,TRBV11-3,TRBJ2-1,CASSVSGSPYNEQFF,TGTGCCAGCAGCGTTAGCGGGAGCCCCTACAATGAGCAGTTCTTC
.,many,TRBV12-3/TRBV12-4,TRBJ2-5,CASRGGTYQETQYF,TGTGCCAGCAGGGGCGGGACATACCAAGAGACCCAGTACTTC
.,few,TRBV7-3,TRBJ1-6,CASSLTATEGNSPLHF,TGTGCCAGCAGCTTAACCGCGACAGAGGGAAATTCACCCCTCCACTTT
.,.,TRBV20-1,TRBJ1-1,CSARPIWASEAFF,TGCAGTGCTAGACCCATCTGGGCGAGTGAAGCTTTCTTT
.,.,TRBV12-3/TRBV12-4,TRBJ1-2,CASSPARGGGYGYTF,TGTGCCAGCAGTCCCGCTCGCGGGGGGGGATATGGCTACACCTTC
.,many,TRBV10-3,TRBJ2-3,CAISDGGARDTQYF,TGTGCCATCAGTGACGGAGGGGCCAGAGATACGCAGTATTTT
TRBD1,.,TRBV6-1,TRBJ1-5,CASRSGTGFQPQHF,TGTGCCAGCAGATCCGGGACAGGGTTTCAGCCCCAGCATTTT
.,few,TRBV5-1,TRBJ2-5,CASSYGTLPGNTQYF,TGCGCCAGCAGCTACGGGACACTCCCCGGGAATACCCAGTACTTC
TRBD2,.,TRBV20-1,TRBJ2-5,CSYPGGGIQETQYF,TGCAGCTACCCGGGCGGGGGGATTCAAGAGACCCAGTACTTC
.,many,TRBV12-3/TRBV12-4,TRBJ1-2,CASSLDRTYGGYTF,TGTGCCAGCAGCCTCGACAGAACATATGGTGGCTACACCTTC
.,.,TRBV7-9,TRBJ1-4,CASSSGVDEKLFF,TGTGCCAGCAGCTCAGGGGTTGATGAAAAACTGTTTTTT
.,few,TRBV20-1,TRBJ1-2,CSARGAVGSYGYTF,TGCAGTGCTAGAGGAGCGGTGGGGTCTTATGGCTACACCTTC
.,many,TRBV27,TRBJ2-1,CASSFPGDEQFF,TGTGCCAGCAGTTTCCCGGGGGATGAGCAGTTCTTC
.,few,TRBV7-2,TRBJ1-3,CASSPLTAGNTIYF,TGTGCCAGCAGCCCTCTAACGGCTGGAAACACCATATATTTT
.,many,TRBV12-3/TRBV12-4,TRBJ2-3,CASSFSRSEDTQYF,TGTGCCAGCAGTTTTTCTCGATCCGAAGATACGCAGTATTTT
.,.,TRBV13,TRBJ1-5,CASSFGRGDRPQHF,TGTGCCAGCAGCTTTGGGCGGGGAGATCGGCCCCAGCATTTT
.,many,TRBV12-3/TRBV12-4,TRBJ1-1,CASRENRVSDTEAFF,TGTGCCAGCAGGGAAAACAGGGTATCGGACACTGAAGCTTTCTTT
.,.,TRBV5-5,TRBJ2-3,CASSLATGSRTDTQYF,TGTGCCAGCAGCTTGGCCACCGGAAGCAGGACAGATACGCAGTATTTT
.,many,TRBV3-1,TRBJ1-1,CASSPDPSTGAFF,TGTGCCAGCAGCCCGGATCCCTCAACTGGGGCTTTCTTT